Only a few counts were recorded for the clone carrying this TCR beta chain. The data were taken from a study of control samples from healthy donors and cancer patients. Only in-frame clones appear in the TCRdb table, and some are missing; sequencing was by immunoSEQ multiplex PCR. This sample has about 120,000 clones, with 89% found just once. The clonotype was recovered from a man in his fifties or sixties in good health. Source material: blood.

Here the CDR3 DNA reads TGTGCCAGCAGTGAAATCCGTCTCAATCAGCCCCAGCATTTT. Translating gives CASSEIRLNQPQHF. The V call is TRBV2, the J call TRBJ1-5; D not resolved. V gave up 2 bases and J gave up 3 bases, with 8 bases separating them. This CDR3 is built from 14 residues. Germline loops: CDR1 SNHLY, CDR2 FYNNEI.